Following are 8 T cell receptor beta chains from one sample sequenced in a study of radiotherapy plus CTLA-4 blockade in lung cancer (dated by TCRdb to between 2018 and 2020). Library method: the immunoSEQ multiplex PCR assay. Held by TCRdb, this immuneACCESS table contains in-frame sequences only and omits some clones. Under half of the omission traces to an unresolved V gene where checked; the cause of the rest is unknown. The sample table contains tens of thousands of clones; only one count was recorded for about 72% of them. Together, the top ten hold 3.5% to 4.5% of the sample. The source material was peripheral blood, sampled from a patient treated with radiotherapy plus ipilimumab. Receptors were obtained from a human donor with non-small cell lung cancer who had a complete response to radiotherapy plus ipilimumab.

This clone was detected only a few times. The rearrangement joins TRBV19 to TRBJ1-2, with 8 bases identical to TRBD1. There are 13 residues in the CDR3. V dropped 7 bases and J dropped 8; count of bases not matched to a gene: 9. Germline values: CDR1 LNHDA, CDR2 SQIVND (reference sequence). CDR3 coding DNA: TGTGCCAGTACAGGTGGGACAGGCGGCGGCTACACCTTC. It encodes CASTGGTGGGYTF.

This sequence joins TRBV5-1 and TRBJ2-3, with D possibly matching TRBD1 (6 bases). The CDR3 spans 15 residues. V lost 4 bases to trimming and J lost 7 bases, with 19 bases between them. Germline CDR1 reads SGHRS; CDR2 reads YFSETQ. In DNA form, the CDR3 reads TGCGCCAGCAGCCTCACCCCCCGGGACACGAATACGCAGTATTTT. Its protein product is CASSLTPRDTNTQYF.

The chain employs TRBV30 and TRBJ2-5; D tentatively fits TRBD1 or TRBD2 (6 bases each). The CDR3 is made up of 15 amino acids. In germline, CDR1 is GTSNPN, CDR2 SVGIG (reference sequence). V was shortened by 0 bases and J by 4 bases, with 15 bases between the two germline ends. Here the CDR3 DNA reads TGTGCCTGGAGTGTACTCAGGGGAGGTGGAGAGACCCAGTACTTC. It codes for CAWSVLRGGGETQYF.

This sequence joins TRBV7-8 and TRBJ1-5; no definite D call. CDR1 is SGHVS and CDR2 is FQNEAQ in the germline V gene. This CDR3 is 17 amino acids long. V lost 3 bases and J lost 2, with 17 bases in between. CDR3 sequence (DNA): TGTGCCAGCAGCTTCGGCCCGGTTTTGGTTGGCAATCAGCCCCAGCATTTT. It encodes CASSFGPVLVGNQPQHF.

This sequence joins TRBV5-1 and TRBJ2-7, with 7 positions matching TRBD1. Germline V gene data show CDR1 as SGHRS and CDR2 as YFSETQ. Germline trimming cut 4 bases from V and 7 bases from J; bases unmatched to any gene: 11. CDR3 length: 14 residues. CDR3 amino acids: CASSVDRVTGEQYF. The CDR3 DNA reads TGCGCCAGCAGCGTCGACAGGGTCACGGGGGAGCAGTACTTC.

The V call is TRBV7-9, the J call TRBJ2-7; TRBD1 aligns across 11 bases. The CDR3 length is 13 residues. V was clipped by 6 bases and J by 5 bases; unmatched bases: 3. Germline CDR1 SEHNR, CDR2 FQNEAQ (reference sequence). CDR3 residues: CASSRTGGDEQYF. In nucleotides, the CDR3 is TGTGCCAGCAGTCGGACAGGGGGCGACGAGCAGTACTTC. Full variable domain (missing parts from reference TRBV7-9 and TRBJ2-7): DTGVSQNPRHKITKRGQNVTFRCDPISEHNRLYWYRQTLGQGPEFLTYFQNEAQLEKSRLLSDRFSAERPKGSFSTLEIQRTEQGDSAMYLCASSRTGGDEQYFGPGTRLTVT.

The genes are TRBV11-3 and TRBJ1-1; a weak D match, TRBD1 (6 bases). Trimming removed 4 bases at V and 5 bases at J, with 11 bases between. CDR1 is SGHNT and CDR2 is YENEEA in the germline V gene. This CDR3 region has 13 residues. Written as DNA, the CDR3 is TGTGCCAGCAGCTCAACAGGGAAGACTGAAGCTTTCTTT. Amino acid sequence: CASSSTGKTEAFF.

CDR3 nucleotides: TGTGCCAGCAGTGACCCCGGGACGGTGGGGGCCACCGGGGAGCTGTTTTTT. Amino acids: CASSDPGTVGATGELFF. The chain is built from TRBV6-1 and TRBJ2-2; possible D gene TRBD1, 6 bases. Trimming pared 3 bases from V and 4 bases from J, leaving 18 bases between. CDR1 and CDR2 from the germline V gene are MNHNS and SASEGT. The CDR3 covers 17 residues.